The 18 T cell receptor beta chains below come from one sample, sequenced in a study of blood T cell repertoires in COVID-19. Method: immunoSEQ multiplex PCR; TCRdb's copy keeps in-frame clones and lacks some. The profile shows tens of thousands of clones, 55% to 75% of them singletons. Sequencing was done on a sample of peripheral blood. The receptors shown here come from a woman in her 70s with COVID-19, enrolled during active disease.

This clone was found a few times. The gene calls are TRBV11-3 and TRBJ1-3; perhaps TRBD1 as D (5 bases). The ends were cut back, 5 bases at V and 0 bases at J, with 11 bases in the middle. CDR1 is SGHNT, CDR2 YENEEA, per germline. There are 15 residues in the CDR3. The CDR3 bases are TGTGCCAGCAGCCTGGGGGGTTTCTCTGGAAACACCATATATTTT. Amino acids: CASSLGGFSGNTIYF.

The gene calls are TRBV9 and TRBJ2-3, with TRBD1 matching over 10 bases. The length of the CDR3 is 18 residues. The ends lost 3 bases at V and 3 bases at J; junction bases unmatched: 13. The germline V gene has CDR1 SGDLS and CDR2 YYNGEE. CDR3 protein: CASSEARDRGFRTDTQYF. The CDR3 coding sequence is TGTGCCAGCAGCGAAGCCCGGGACAGGGGATTTCGGACAGATACGCAGTATTTT.

The chain has TRBV3-1 (or the pseudogene TRBV3-2) and TRBJ1-1; maybe TRBD1 (5 bases). Germline V lookup: CDR1 LGHDT, CDR2 YNNKEL (reference sequence). Between the trimmed V and J ends, which lost 1 base and 5 bases, there was a span of 8 bases. The length of the CDR3 is 13 residues. The CDR3 protein is CASSQAQGTEAFF. CDR3 sequence (DNA): TGTGCCAGCAGCCAAGCGCAGGGAACTGAAGCTTTCTTT.

This sequence joins TRBV11-2 and TRBJ2-7; 13 bases are a match to TRBD2. The CDR3 consists of 15 residues. V shed 5 bases, J shed 2 bases, and the junction held 3 bases outside the gene matches. Germline-derived CDR1 and CDR2 are SGHAT and FQNNGV. The CDR3 bases are TGTGCCAGCAGCCGGACTAGCGGGGGCCCCTACGAGCAGTACGTC. Its translation: CASSRTSGGPYEQYV.

The sample holds one count of this clone. The chain couples TRBV19 to TRBJ1-4; D perhaps matches TRBD1 (5 bases). This CDR3 region has 12 residues. CDR1 is LNHDA, CDR2 SQIVND, per germline (reference sequence). Trimming took off 8 bases at V and 11 bases at J, with 15 bases between the two ends. CDR3: CASSTGTLKLFF. The CDR3 DNA follows: TGTGCCAGTTCTACCGGGACTTTGAAACTGTTTTTT.

The chain uses TRBV4-2 and TRBJ1-1; D is possibly TRBD1 (6 bases). The germline V gene encodes CDR1 LGHNA and CDR2 YNFKEQ. This CDR3 comprises 17 residues. Trimming left V 2 bases short and J 2 bases short, with 18 bases between. The CDR3 nucleotides are TGTGCCAGCAGCCAAAGGGCCGGGGGGGCGGATAACACTGAAGCTTTCTTT. Its protein product is CASSQRAGGADNTEAFF.

The chain employs TRBV5-1 and TRBJ2-7; a weak D match, TRBD1 (6 bases). Germline-derived CDR1 and CDR2 are SGHRS and YFSETQ. With 1 base removed from V and 4 bases from J, the gap between germline ends came to 24 bases. The CDR3 is 18 amino acids. Written as DNA, the CDR3 is TGCGCCAGCAGCTTGACACAGGGCCCGCTTGGGCGTCTGTACGAGCAGTACTTC. Protein: CASSLTQGPLGRLYEQYF.

CDR3 loop: CASSQGSQGTQYF. The CDR3 nucleotides read TGTGCCAGCAGCCAAGGGTCGCAGGGTACGCAGTATTTT. This sequence joins TRBV4-2 and TRBJ2-3, with D tentatively TRBD1 (5 bases). This CDR3 spans 13 amino acids. Germline V gene data show CDR1 as LGHNA and CDR2 as YNFKEQ. V lost 1 base and J 8 bases, leaving 10 bases between the germline ends.

V is TRBV2 and J is TRBJ2-3, with D possibly TRBD2 on 6 matching bases. CDR3 size: 15 residues. The V end was cut by 3 bases, the J end by 2 bases, with 12 bases between. Germline loops: CDR1 SNHLY, CDR2 FYNNEI. The CDR3 here is CASSERGLSTDTQYF. In DNA, the CDR3 is TGTGCCAGCAGTGAGAGGGGACTCTCCACAGATACGCAGTATTTT.

The rearrangement joins TRBV3-1 (or the pseudogene TRBV3-2) to TRBJ2-3, with a possible D match to TRBD2 (5 bases). The CDR3 loop spans 13 amino acids. V dropped 6 bases and J dropped 3 bases, with 10 bases sitting between them. In germline, CDR1 is LGHDT, CDR2 YNNKEL (reference sequence). The CDR3 loop is CASRALGTDTQYF. The CDR3 DNA is TGTGCCAGCAGAGCACTAGGAACAGATACGCAGTATTTT.

The genes are TRBV27 and TRBJ2-7; D not resolved. Trimming cost V 8 bases and J 6 bases, with 17 bases left between them. This CDR3 is built from 13 residues. Germline-derived CDR1 and CDR2 are MNHEY and SMNVEV (reference sequence). CDR3 bases: TGTGCCAGCGCCTCCCGGGTAGGTGGCGAGCAGTACGTC. Encoded protein: CASASRVGGEQYV.

The CDR3 loop is CASSAQRGSVYNEQFF. The CDR3, as DNA: TGTGCCAGCAGTGCACAGCGGGGGTCGGTCTACAATGAGCAGTTCTTC. The chain links TRBV6-1 to TRBJ2-1, with TRBD2 matching over 8 bases. The CDR3 consists of 16 residues. Germline V gene sequence: CDR1 MNHNS, CDR2 SASEGT. Trimming removed 4 bases from V and 3 bases from J; junction bases left unmatched: 8.

The chain combines TRBV7-8 with TRBJ1-6, with a weak D call TRBD1 (6 bases). V dropped 5 bases and J dropped 4 bases, with 9 bases sitting between them. The germline gives CDR1 SGHVS, CDR2 FQNEAQ. This CDR3 spans 14 amino acids. The CDR3 is CASSLTGYNSPLHF. CDR3 coding DNA: TGTGCCAGCAGCCTGACAGGATATAATTCACCCCTCCACTTT.

The chain couples TRBV6-6 to TRBJ1-6, with TRBD1 matching over 7 bases. V was clipped by 7 bases and J by 4 bases; unmatched bases: 7. The CDR3 runs to 15 residues. The germline gives CDR1 MNHNY, CDR2 SVGAGI (reference sequence). The CDR3 protein is CASTIRGQYNSPLHF. In DNA form, the CDR3 reads TGTGCCAGCACCATCAGGGGACAGTATAATTCACCCCTCCACTTT.

The rearrangement links TRBV4-2 to TRBJ2-1; TRBD2 might be the D (6 bases). The CDR3 runs 15 residues. The germline V and J ends were trimmed by 1 base and 2 bases, with 9 bases remaining between them. Looked up from germline, CDR1 is LGHNA and CDR2 is YNFKEQ. CDR3 bases: TGTGCCAGCAGCCAAGGGGGGGTGGCCTACAATGAGCAGTTCTTC. This codes for CASSQGGVAYNEQFF.

V is TRBV7-9 and J is TRBJ1-4; D is ambiguous. Germline lookup yields CDR1 SEHNR and CDR2 FQNEAQ (reference sequence). Deletions cut 5 bases from V and 0 bases from J, with 10 bases between. There are 15 residues in the CDR3. Written as DNA, the CDR3 is TGTGCCAGCAGCGAGTCGTTCGCAACTAATGAAAAACTGTTTTTT. Its translation: CASSESFATNEKLFF.

The gene calls are TRBV12-3 or TRBV12-4 and TRBJ1-5; D unresolved. Trimming stripped 6 bases from V and 4 bases from J, with 7 bases between. This CDR3 region has 12 residues. The chain's CDR3 is CASRAGNQPQHF. Here the CDR3 DNA reads TGTGCCAGCAGGGCAGGAAATCAGCCCCAGCATTTT.

The chain recombines TRBV7-3 with TRBJ2-2; 8 bases align to TRBD1. CDR1 is SGHTA, CDR2 FQGTGA, per germline. The CDR3 extends over 16 amino acids. V was pared by 3 bases and J by 0 bases, with 3 bases of the junction left unmatched. The CDR3 nucleotides read TGTGCCAGCAGCTTGAACAGGGGGGCGAACACCGGGGAGCTGTTTTTT. Its translation is CASSLNRGANTGELFF.